A single sample gave rise to the 27 T cell receptor beta chains below, sequenced in a study of blood T cells in healthy people across ages. PCR was performed a second time for roughly 7 to 12 cycles using a sample-barcoded 5' primer and a J-beta primer mix. TCRdb analysed the 5' RACE reads with MiXCR anew, one entry per CDR3 protein. This sample has approximately 810,000 distinct CDR3 sequences, with about 30% found just once. The sequenced material came from blood. Receptor source: an elderly woman in good health.

This clonotype was seen ten or more times. The chain links TRBV7-8 to TRBJ2-1, with 10 positions matching TRBD1. V shed 5 bases and J 8 bases; nucleotides not matched to a gene: 6. CDR3 length: 14 residues. Germline V lookup: CDR1 SGHVS, CDR2 FQNEAQ. The CDR3, as DNA: TGTGCCAGCAGCCCTCGACAGGGGGCCTATGAGCAGTTCTTC. Protein sequence: CASSPRQGAYEQFF.

This chain links TRBV18 with TRBJ2-2; 7 bases are shared with TRBD1. V lost 2 bases to trimming and J lost 4 bases; unmatched junction nucleotides: 1. There are 14 residues in the CDR3. Germline CDR1 reads KGHSH; CDR2 reads LQKENI. The CDR3 bases are TGTGCCAGCTCACCATGGGACAGCACCGGGGAGCTGTTTTTT. This encodes CASSPWDSTGELFF.

This clonotype was observed many times. The V call is TRBV4-3, the J call TRBJ2-1; TRBD1 matches at 8 bases. In germline, CDR1 is LGHNA, CDR2 YSLEER. The junction had 2 bases not matched to a gene; V was cut back by 0 bases and J by 7 bases. The CDR3 length is 14 residues. CDR3 sequence reads: CASSQDHRGNEQFF. In DNA form, the CDR3 reads TGCGCCAGCAGCCAAGATCACAGGGGGAATGAGCAGTTCTTC.

This clonotype came up once. A read error may account for a junction end that differs from germline. In DNA form, the CDR3 reads TGTCCCAGCAGCTTAGATAAAGCGGGGGCTTCCTACAATGAGCAGTACTTC. It specifies CPSSLDKAGASYNEQYF. The chain uses TRBV11-2 and TRBJ2-1, with TRBD2 matching 8 bases. The DNA matches TRBJ2-7 better at its end, which makes the J call doubtful. CDR3 length: 17 residues. The germline V gene encodes CDR1 SGHAT and CDR2 FQNNGV.

In this sample, this clonotype turned up many times. The rearrangement links TRBV7-2 to TRBJ2-3; 10 positions agree with TRBD2. Germline CDR1 reads SGHTA; CDR2 reads FQGNSA. The CDR3 has 16 residues. J was trimmed by 6 bases and V by 2 bases; bases with no gene match: 8. The CDR3: CASSLQSGGGFDTQYF. DNA of the CDR3: TGTGCCAGCAGCTTACAGAGCGGGGGGGGGTTCGATACGCAGTATTTT.

This clonotype was observed a few times. A clone one base away is much larger, so this may be a read error. This chain joins TRBV4-3 and TRBJ2-1, with D perhaps TRBD2 (6 bases). The CDR3 is made up of 15 amino acids. The ends were cut back, 0 bases at V and 7 bases at J, with 13 bases in the middle. From germline, CDR1 is LGHNA and CDR2 YSLEER. The CDR3 reads CASSQDRGTCNEQFF. Here the CDR3 DNA reads TGCGCCAGCAGCCAAGATCGTGGGACTTGTAATGAGCAGTTCTTC.

This clonotype was observed a handful of times. This chain uses TRBV19 with TRBJ2-5; 11 nucleotides line up with TRBD1. The last part of the DNA fits TRBJ2-7 better; the J call may be wrong. The CDR3 is 15 residues long. Germline V gene sequence: CDR1 LNHDA, CDR2 SQIVND (reference sequence). The CDR3 coding sequence is TGTGCCAGTAGCATGGCCGGGACAGGGGGTTACGAGCAGTACTTC. As protein: CASSMAGTGGYEQYF.

This clonotype was counted ten times or more. The chain links TRBV11-3 to TRBJ2-1; a weak D match, TRBD1 (6 bases). Trimming shortened V by 5 bases and J by 8 bases, and 13 bases separated the two germline ends. Per the germline V gene, CDR1 is SGHNT and CDR2 is YENEEA. This CDR3 spans 13 amino acids. The CDR3 loop reads CASSLTGQYEQFF. Here the CDR3 DNA reads TGTGCCAGCAGCCTTACAGGGCAATATGAGCAGTTCTTC. Drawing the rest from reference TRBV11-3 and TRBJ2-1, the complete variable domain is EAGVVQSPRYKIIEKKQPVAFWCNPISGHNTLYWYLQNLGQGPELLIRYENEEAVDDSQLPKDRFSAERLKGVDSTLKIQPAELGDSAVYLCASSLTGQYEQFFGPGTRLTVL.

As concerns this clonotype: A much larger clone sits a single nucleotide away, making a read error possible. The rearrangement links TRBV5-1 to TRBJ2-2; TRBD2 is a possible D gene (6 bases). The CDR3 length is 16 residues. Germline V gives CDR1 SGHRS, CDR2 YFSETQ. The CDR3 here is CASSLADQGGTGERFF. The DNA of the CDR3 is TGCGCCAGCAGCTTGGCCGACCAGGGAGGTACCGGGGAGCGGTTTTTT. Full variable domain (outside the CDR3, taken from reference TRBV5-1 and TRBJ2-2): KAGVTQTPRYLIKTRGQQVTLSCSPISGHRSVSWYQQTPGQGLQFLFEYFSETQRNKGNFPGRFSGRQFSNSRSEMNVSTLELGDSALYLCASSLADQGGTGERFFGEGSRLTVL.

This chain links TRBV9 with TRBJ1-2, with a possible D match to TRBD1 (6 bases). The CDR3 has 17 residues. Germline V gene lookup returns CDR1 SGDLS and CDR2 YYNGEE. V lost 0 bases to trimming and J lost 0 bases, with 15 bases between them. Here the CDR3 DNA reads TGTGCCAGCAGCGTAGATCTGGACAGCACTACTAACTATGGCTACACCTTC. Amino acid sequence: CASSVDLDSTTNYGYTF.

The V and J genes are TRBV5-1 and TRBJ2-1; tentatively, D is TRBD1 (6 bases). The CDR3 runs to 14 residues. The V gene lost 4 bases and the J gene lost 3 bases, with 11 bases spanning the gap. Germline V gene sequence: CDR1 SGHRS, CDR2 YFSETQ. This CDR3 reads CASSLKDSYNEQFF. CDR3 in DNA: TGCGCCAGCAGCCTGAAGGACAGCTACAATGAGCAGTTCTTC.

This clonotype showed up just a few times. This chain joins TRBV7-2 and TRBJ2-4; 9 bases are shared with TRBD2. This CDR3 is 15 amino acids long. V shed 2 bases and J 15 bases; nucleotides not matched to a gene: 14. Germline-derived CDR1 and CDR2 are SGHTA and FQGNSA. The DNA for the CDR3 is TGTGCCAGCAGCTTAAGTGCGGGGGGGCTCAACGAGCGGTACTTC. Amino acids: CASSLSAGGLNERYF.

The chain uses TRBV6-2 or TRBV6-3 and TRBJ1-2; perhaps TRBD1 as D (6 bases). The CDR3 has 15 residues. Trimming cost V 6 bases and J 6 bases, with 20 bases left between them. Germline loops: CDR1 MNHEY, CDR2 SVGEGT. This chain's CDR3 is CASRAGTLYSDGYTF. The CDR3 nucleotides read TGTGCCAGCAGAGCCGGGACATTGTATTCTGATGGCTACACCTTC.

This clonotype was picked up many times. The CDR3 loop is CASSYAHTTSGGFYNEQFF. The CDR3 nucleotides are TGTGCCAGCAGTTACGCCCACACGACTAGCGGGGGTTTCTACAATGAGCAGTTCTTC. This chain joins TRBV6-2 or TRBV6-3 and TRBJ2-1; TRBD2 matches at 12 bases. CDR1 is MNHEY, CDR2 SVGEGT, per germline. Trimming cost V 2 bases and J 3 bases; bases outside gene matches: 11. The CDR3 consists of 19 residues.

This clonotype was counted a few times. The gene calls are TRBV7-2 and TRBJ2-7; the D call may be TRBD1 or TRBD2 (5 bases each). V lost 4 bases to trimming and J lost 7 bases, with 23 bases between them. The germline V gene encodes CDR1 SGHTA and CDR2 FQGNSA. The CDR3 is 16 amino acids. CDR3 sequence: CASSSRVFGTYNEQYF. CDR3 DNA: TGTGCCAGCAGCTCCAGGGTCTTCGGGACCTACAATGAGCAGTACTTC.

This clonotype was found a few times. A much more abundant neighbour one base away suggests this may be a read error. This chain uses TRBV24-1 with TRBJ2-3; D not resolved. V gave up 4 bases and J gave up 2 bases, with 3 bases separating them. The CDR3 contains 12 residues. Germline V gene sequence: CDR1 KGHDR, CDR2 SFDVKD. The CDR3 coding sequence is TGTGCCACCAGTGACAACACAGATACGCAGTATTTT. Translation: CATSDNTDTQYF.

At least ten counts were recorded for this clonotype. V is TRBV5-1 and J is TRBJ2-3; 8 bases align to TRBD2. Germline CDR1 reads SGHRS; CDR2 reads YFSETQ. The CDR3 is 15 residues long. Losses at the gene ends were 6 bases for V and 5 bases for J; bases not matched to a gene: 11. The chain's CDR3 is CASTSPGLDKDTQYF. The CDR3 DNA is TGCGCCAGCACTTCCCCGGGACTAGATAAAGATACGCAGTATTTT.

The J gene is TRBJ2-5, the V gene TRBV7-9, with D unresolved. Trimming took 5 bases from V and 1 from J, leaving 8 bases between them. Germline V gene lookup returns CDR1 SEHNR and CDR2 FQNEAQ (reference sequence). This CDR3 has 13 residues. CDR3 loop: CASSGNFQETQYF. CDR3 coding DNA: TGTGCCAGCAGCGGAAACTTCCAAGAGACCCAGTACTTC.

V is TRBV6-6 and J is TRBJ2-6; D gene ambiguous. CDR1 is MNHNY, CDR2 SVGAGI, per germline (reference sequence). This CDR3 is 15 amino acids long. With 4 bases removed from V and 0 bases from J, the gap between germline ends came to 7 bases. The CDR3 loop reads CASSSPNSGANVLTF. DNA for the CDR3: TGTGCCAGCAGTTCACCGAACTCTGGGGCCAACGTCCTGACTTTC.

The table lists this clonotype with a few counts. The chain joins TRBV7-8 to TRBJ1-1, with D possibly matching TRBD1 (5 bases). Germline CDR1 and CDR2: SGHVS and FQNEAQ. The CDR3 has 14 residues. V lost 3 bases and J lost 4, with 12 bases in between. CDR3: CASSFAGLGTEAFF. The CDR3 bases are TGTGCCAGCAGCTTCGCAGGGCTCGGCACTGAAGCTTTCTTT.

This clonotype appeared many times. The chain uses TRBV20-1 and TRBJ1-2, with 12 bases aligning to TRBD1. V was clipped by 5 bases and J by 7 bases; unmatched bases: 8. Germline V CDR1 and CDR2: DFQATT, SNEGSKA (reference sequence). The CDR3 is made up of 14 amino acids. The CDR3 loop is CSADPGTGGVGYTF. The CDR3 DNA reads as TGCAGTGCTGACCCCGGGACAGGGGGCGTTGGCTACACCTTC.

This clonotype was seen a few times. This chain joins TRBV28 and TRBJ2-4; D call uncertain. The germline V and J ends were trimmed by 4 bases and 4 bases, with 14 bases remaining between them. CDR3 length: 15 amino acids. CDR1 MDHEN and CDR2 SYDVKM come from the germline V gene. This CDR3 reads CASSSMGLSKNIQYF. The DNA for the CDR3 is TGTGCCAGCAGTTCGATGGGGTTGTCAAAAAACATTCAGTACTTC.

This clonotype has just a few counts. J is TRBJ1-4 and V is TRBV5-1; no clear D. This CDR3 has 15 residues. The germline V and J ends were trimmed by 0 bases and 9 bases, with 15 bases remaining between them. The germline gives CDR1 SGHRS, CDR2 YFSETQ. The CDR3 coding sequence is TGCGCCAGCAGCTTGGAGCCGGGGAAGGAGAAAAAACTGTTTTTT. It yields the protein CASSLEPGKEKKLFF.

In the case of this clonotype: Compared with germline, one end of the junction differs, possibly owing to a read error. The V gene is TRBV18, the J gene TRBJ2-3; tentative D call: TRBD1 (6 bases). Looked up from germline, CDR1 is KGHSH and CDR2 is LQKENI. This CDR3 is built from 15 residues. CDR3 loop: CAGSEGQVRTDTQYF. In DNA form, the CDR3 reads TGTGCCGGCTCAGAGGGACAAGTACGCACAGATACGCAGTATTTT.

This clonotype was counted between two and nine times. The CDR3 loop reads CASSGSGQTNEKLFF. The CDR3 nucleotides read TGTGCCAGCAGTGGTAGCGGGCAGACTAATGAAAAACTGTTTTTT. The rearrangement links TRBV2 to TRBJ1-4; D not certain. V was cut by 4 bases and J by 2 bases, with 11 bases left in between. Germline lookup yields CDR1 SNHLY and CDR2 FYNNEI. CDR3 size: 15 residues.

About this clonotype: This may arise from a read error, as a much more abundant clone is one base away. The V call is TRBV7-2, the J call TRBJ2-1; D ambiguous. TRBJ2-7 matches the DNA end more closely, so the J call is doubtful. CDR1 and CDR2 from the germline V gene are SGHTA and FQGNSA. The CDR3 runs to 15 residues. CDR3 amino acids: CASRPEPSSYNEQYF. DNA of the CDR3: TGTGCCAGCAGACCTGAACCGAGCTCCTACAATGAGCAGTACTTC.

This clonotype was seen a handful of times. This chain links TRBV5-1 with TRBJ2-5; TRBD2 might be the D (6 bases). CDR1 and CDR2 (germline): SGHRS, YFSETQ. The CDR3 has 14 residues. Trimming pared 4 bases from V and 2 bases from J, leaving 12 bases between. The CDR3 region is CASSTRDLQETQYF. The CDR3 bases are TGCGCCAGCAGCACCCGGGACTTACAAGAGACCCAGTACTTC.